This TCR beta chain was identified in a study of immune evolution from preneoplasia to lung adenocarcinoma. Concerning this clone: Its antigen is still unknown.

Germline V gene data show CDR1 as GTSNPN and CDR2 as SVGIG (reference sequence). The CDR3 is 13 amino acids. The V and J ends lost 0 bases and 3 bases respectively, with 8 bases between them. Findings and caveats of the study: Highest clonality occurred in KRAS-mutant, not EGFR-mutant or double wild-type, nodules.

Resections took place in Japan or China from the mid-2010s to the late 2010s. The data were produced by immunoSEQ multiplex PCR, yet TCRdb's version contains in-frame clones alone and is incomplete. The data contain about 6,500 clones, 80% to 85% of them seen just once; the ten biggest clones take up over 3.5%. This TCR derives from a person aged 55 to 75 with lung adenocarcinoma. The chain employs TRBV30 and TRBJ1-2; a weak D match, TRBD1 (5 bases). The specimen was FFPE invasive lung adenocarcinoma tissue. The CDR3 DNA sequence: TGTGCCTGGAGTGTCGGGACCCACTATGGCTACACCTTC. Encoded protein: CAWSVGTHYGYTF.